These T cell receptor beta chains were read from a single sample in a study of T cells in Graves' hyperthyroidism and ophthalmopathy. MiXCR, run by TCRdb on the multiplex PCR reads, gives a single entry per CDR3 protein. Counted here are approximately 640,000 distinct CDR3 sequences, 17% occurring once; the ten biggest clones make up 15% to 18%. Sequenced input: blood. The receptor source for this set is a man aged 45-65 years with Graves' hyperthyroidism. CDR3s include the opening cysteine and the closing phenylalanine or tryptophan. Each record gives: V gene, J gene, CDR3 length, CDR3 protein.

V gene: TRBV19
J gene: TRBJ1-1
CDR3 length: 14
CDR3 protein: CASRTQGADTEAFF

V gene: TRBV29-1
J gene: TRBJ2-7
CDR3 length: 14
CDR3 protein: CSVGPGSGVHEQYF

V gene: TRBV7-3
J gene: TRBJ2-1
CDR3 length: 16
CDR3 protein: CASSLEARSSYNEQFF

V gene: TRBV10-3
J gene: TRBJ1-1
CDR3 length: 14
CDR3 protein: CATLGQSKSTEAFF

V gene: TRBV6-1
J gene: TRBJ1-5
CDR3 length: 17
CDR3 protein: CASSEGRGAGGNQPQHF

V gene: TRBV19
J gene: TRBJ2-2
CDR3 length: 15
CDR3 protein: CASSTPQGGAGELFF

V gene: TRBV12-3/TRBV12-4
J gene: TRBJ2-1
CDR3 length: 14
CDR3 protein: CASSLTELTHEQFF

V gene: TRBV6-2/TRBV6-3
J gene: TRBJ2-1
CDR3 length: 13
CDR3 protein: CASSYSGLGEQFF

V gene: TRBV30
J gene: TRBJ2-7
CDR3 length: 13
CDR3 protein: CAWSGLVGREQYF

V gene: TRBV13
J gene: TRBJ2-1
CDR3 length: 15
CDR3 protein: CASSPDRGYDNEQFF